This is a list of T cell receptor beta chains from one sample in a study of blood T cell repertoires in COVID-19. Data came from immunoSEQ multiplex PCR; TCRdb stores just in-frame clones and leaves some out. The data show fewer than 150,000 clones, with 82% seen just once and 3.5% to 5% held by the top ten. The sample consisted of peripheral blood. Receptors originate from a woman of 80 years or more with acute or convalescent COVID-19. Both conserved end residues are part of each CDR3. D genes are given only for firm matches. Clone size is shown for a subset of rows, as once, few, many or a class of expanded clone.

CDR3 protein,CDR3 DNA,CDR3 length,clone size,D gene,V gene,J gene
CASRLDSMNTEAFF,TGTGCCAGTAGATTAGACAGTATGAACACTGAAGCTTTCTTT,14,once,.,TRBV19,TRBJ1-1
CASTPSGATNEKLFF,TGTGCCAGCACCCCCTCGGGGGCAACTAATGAAAAACTGTTTTTT,15,.,.,TRBV6-6,TRBJ1-4
CASSPSSGVVETQYF,TGTGCCAGCAGCCCATCCAGCGGGGTGGTAGAGACCCAGTACTTC,15,.,TRBD2,TRBV11-2,TRBJ2-5
CASSVGLAGAILQETQYF,TGTGCCAGCAGCGTGGGACTAGCGGGGGCAATATTACAAGAGACCCAGTACTTC,18,.,TRBD2,TRBV9,TRBJ2-5
CASVASDGETQYF,TGTGCCAGCGTGGCTAGCGACGGGGAGACCCAGTACTTC,13,.,.,TRBV2,TRBJ2-5
CASSTQGAQETQYF,TGCGCCAGCAGCACACAGGGGGCCCAAGAGACCCAGTACTTC,14,.,TRBD1,TRBV5-1,TRBJ2-5
CASSLAGPGQGSDTQYF,TGTGCCAGCAGCTTAGCGGGTCCGGGACAGGGGTCGGATACGCAGTATTTT,17,.,TRBD1,TRBV11-3,TRBJ2-3
CASSSVSRNQPQHF,TGTGCCAGTAGTTCGGTGTCTCGCAATCAGCCCCAGCATTTT,14,once,.,TRBV19,TRBJ1-5
CASSLYGLKGLANNEQFF,TGTGCCAGCAGCTTATATGGGTTGAAGGGACTAGCTAACAATGAGCAGTTCTTC,18,.,TRBD2,TRBV11-2,TRBJ2-1
CASSLTGTGLYEQYF,TGTGCCAGCAGCCTCACCGGGACAGGCCTCTACGAGCAGTACTTC,15,.,TRBD1,TRBV11-2,TRBJ2-7
CASSLSPRVNIQYF,TGTGCCAGCAGTTTATCCCCACGGGTAAACATTCAGTACTTC,14,.,.,TRBV27,TRBJ2-4
CSVVGRTSGGAMYTQYF,TGCAGCGTTGTTGGGAGGACTAGCGGGGGGGCCATGTATACGCAGTATTTT,17,.,TRBD2,TRBV29-1,TRBJ2-3
CASSDSLRSNTGELFF,TGTGCCAGCAGTGACTCTCTGCGGTCGAACACCGGGGAGCTGTTTTTT,16,.,.,TRBV6-4,TRBJ2-2
CASSLTDYYTDTQYF,TGTGCCAGCAGCCTCACAGACTATTACACAGATACGCAGTATTTT,15,.,.,TRBV9,TRBJ2-3
CASSPRGGGDEKLFF,TGTGCCAGCAGTCCCCGGGGGGGCGGGGATGAAAAACTGTTTTTT,15,.,.,TRBV27,TRBJ1-4
CASSVSGRAYNEQFF,TGCGCCAGCAGTGTTAGCGGGAGAGCCTACAATGAGCAGTTCTTC,15,.,TRBD2,TRBV10-1,TRBJ2-1
CASSLRLAGANEQFF,TGTGCCAGCAGCTTACGACTAGCGGGGGCTAATGAGCAGTTCTTC,15,once,TRBD2,TRBV7-2,TRBJ2-1
CAWSTQRSISGNTIYF,TGTGCCTGGAGTACCCAGAGGTCGATCTCTGGAAACACCATATATTTT,16,.,.,TRBV30,TRBJ1-3
CASSRQGDSGNTIYF,TGTGCCAGCAGCAGACAGGGGGATAGTGGAAACACCATATATTTT,15,.,TRBD1,TRBV9,TRBJ1-3
CASRTDGILNSPLHF,TGTGCCAGCAGAACAGACGGAATACTTAATTCACCCCTCCACTTT,15,.,.,TRBV28,TRBJ1-6
CASVLVREETQYF,TGTGCCAGCGTCCTCGTGCGGGAAGAGACCCAGTACTTC,13,once,.,TRBV7-9,TRBJ2-5
CASSPQGYEQYF,TGTGCCAGCAGCCCACAGGGTTACGAGCAGTACTTC,12,.,.,TRBV9,TRBJ2-7
CAWRQNNEQFF,TGTGCCTGGCGTCAGAACAATGAGCAGTTCTTC,11,.,.,TRBV30,TRBJ2-1
CASSEAGGGTGELFF,TGTGCCAGCAGTGAAGCGGGTGGAGGCACCGGGGAGCTGTTTTTT,15,.,.,TRBV2,TRBJ2-2
CASSIAPGIATDTQYF,TGTGCCAGTAGTATAGCTCCGGGAATAGCGACAGATACGCAGTATTTT,16,.,.,TRBV19,TRBJ2-3
CASSPPATGGTGELFF,TGTGCCAGCTCACCACCGGCAACAGGGGGGACCGGGGAGCTGTTTTTT,16,.,TRBD1,TRBV18,TRBJ2-2
CASRPLRTSGSYEQYF,TGTGCCAGCAGGCCCCTGAGGACTAGCGGTTCCTACGAGCAGTACTTC,16,.,TRBD2,TRBV2,TRBJ2-7
CASSQDGFTPEAFF,TGTGCCAGCAGCCAAGACGGGTTTACGCCTGAAGCTTTCTTT,14,.,.,TRBV4-2,TRBJ1-1
CAWSLNSNEKLFF,TGTGCCTGGAGTTTGAACTCTAATGAAAAACTGTTTTTT,13,.,.,TRBV30,TRBJ1-4
CASSLDEGVHSPLHF,TGTGCCAGCAGTTTAGACGAGGGAGTCCATTCACCCCTCCACTTT,15,.,.,TRBV28,TRBJ1-6
CASSSRGNEQFF,TGTGCCAGCAGCTCTCGGGGCAATGAGCAGTTCTTC,12,.,.,TRBV12-3/TRBV12-4,TRBJ2-1
CASSPGGPDTQYF,TGCGCCAGCAGTCCGGGGGGGCCAGATACGCAGTATTTT,13,.,TRBD2,TRBV10-1,TRBJ2-3
CSAVPAETQYF,TGCAGTGCTGTCCCAGCGGAGACCCAGTACTTC,11,once,.,TRBV20-1,TRBJ2-5
CASWTSGSTDTQYF,TGCGCCAGTTGGACTAGCGGGTCCACAGATACGCAGTATTTT,14,many,TRBD2,TRBV5-1,TRBJ2-3
CASSLQGANYGYTF,TGTGCCAGCAGTCTACAGGGGGCGAACTATGGCTACACCTTC,14,.,TRBD1,TRBV27,TRBJ1-2
CASSLDLQGYNEQFF,TGTGCCAGCAGCCTGGACTTACAAGGCTACAATGAGCAGTTCTTC,15,.,.,TRBV9,TRBJ2-1
CATSDLRSGGVFNEQFF,TGTGCCACCAGTGATTTACGGAGCGGGGGGGTCTTCAATGAGCAGTTCTTC,17,.,TRBD2,TRBV24-1,TRBJ2-1
CASSWTGTSGDTQYF,TGCGCCAGCAGCTGGACCGGGACTAGCGGGGATACGCAGTATTTT,15,.,TRBD2,TRBV5-1,TRBJ2-3
CASSFSSGSSAPFIQYF,TGCGCCAGCAGCTTTTCTAGCGGGAGTTCCGCACCTTTTATTCAGTACTTC,17,.,TRBD2,TRBV5-1,TRBJ2-4
CASSPRDSVAEQYF,TGTGCCAGCAGCCCCCGGGACTCCGTCGCCGAGCAGTACTTC,14,.,.,TRBV25-1,TRBJ2-7
CASSLSGGGTDTQYF,TGCGCCAGCAGCTTGAGCGGGGGGGGCACAGATACGCAGTATTTT,15,once,TRBD2,TRBV5-1,TRBJ2-3
CASSDGTSGGVYNEQFF,TGTGCCAGCAGCGACGGGACTAGCGGGGGGGTCTACAATGAGCAGTTCTTC,17,.,TRBD2,TRBV13,TRBJ2-1
CASSTLGRGQWREQYF,TGTGCCAGTAGTACCTTGGGAAGGGGGCAGTGGAGGGAGCAGTACTTC,16,.,TRBD1,TRBV19,TRBJ2-7
CASSPTRQELDGYTF,TGTGCCAGCAGCCCCACCCGACAGGAATTGGATGGCTACACCTTC,15,.,.,TRBV11-2,TRBJ1-2
CASSSPRRLAGVYEQYF,TGTGCCAGCAGTTCACCCCGGCGACTAGCGGGGGTCTACGAGCAGTACTTC,17,.,TRBD2,TRBV7-8,TRBJ2-7
CASTRRGGEGEKLFF,TGTGCCAGCACCAGACGGGGGGGTGAGGGTGAAAAACTGTTTTTT,15,.,.,TRBV2,TRBJ1-4
CATSRDRVGEKLFF,TGTGCCACCAGCAGAGACAGGGTGGGTGAAAAACTGTTTTTT,14,few,.,TRBV15,TRBJ1-4
CASSLNGQVGASPLHF,TGTGCCAGCAGCTTAAATGGGCAGGTTGGGGCTTCACCCCTCCACTTT,16,.,.,TRBV7-3,TRBJ1-6
CASSLVLTGELFF,TGTGCCAGCAGCTTAGTCTTAACCGGGGAGCTGTTTTTT,13,few,.,TRBV7-9,TRBJ2-2
CASSLVGGWNYGYTF,TGTGCCAGCAGCTTAGTGGGGGGGTGGAACTATGGCTACACCTTC,15,.,.,TRBV11-2,TRBJ1-2
CASSIRSGRGGRPRQETQYF,TGTGCCAGTAGTATCCGTAGCGGGAGAGGCGGTAGGCCAAGACAAGAGACCCAGTACTTC,20,.,TRBD2,TRBV19,TRBJ2-5